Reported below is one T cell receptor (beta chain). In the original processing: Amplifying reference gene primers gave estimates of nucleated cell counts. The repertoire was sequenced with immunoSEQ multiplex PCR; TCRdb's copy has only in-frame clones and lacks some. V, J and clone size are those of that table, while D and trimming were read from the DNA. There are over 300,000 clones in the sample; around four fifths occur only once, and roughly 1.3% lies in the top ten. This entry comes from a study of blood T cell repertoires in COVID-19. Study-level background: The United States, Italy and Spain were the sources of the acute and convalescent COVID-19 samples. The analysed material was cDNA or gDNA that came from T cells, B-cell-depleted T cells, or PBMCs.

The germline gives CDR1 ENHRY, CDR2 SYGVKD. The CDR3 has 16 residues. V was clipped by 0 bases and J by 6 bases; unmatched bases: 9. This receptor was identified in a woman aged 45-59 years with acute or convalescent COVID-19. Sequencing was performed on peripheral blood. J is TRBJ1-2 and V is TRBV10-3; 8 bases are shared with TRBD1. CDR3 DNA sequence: TGTGCCATCAGTGAGTCCCCTGGACAGGGAGAGAATGGCTACACCTTC. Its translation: CAISESPGQGENGYTF.